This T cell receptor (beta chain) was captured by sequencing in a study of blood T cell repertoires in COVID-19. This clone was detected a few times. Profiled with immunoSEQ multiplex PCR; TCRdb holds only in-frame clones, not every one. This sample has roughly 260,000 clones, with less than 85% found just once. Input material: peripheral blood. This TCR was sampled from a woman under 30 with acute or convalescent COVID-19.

The chain's CDR3 is CASSSKAGRGWSYNEQFF. CDR3 nucleotide sequence: TGTGCCAGCAGCTCTAAGGCAGGGAGGGGTTGGTCCTACAATGAGCAGTTCTTC. The chain employs TRBV28 and TRBJ2-1; 7 nucleotides agree with TRBD2. The CDR3 has 18 amino acids. The germline CDR1 and CDR2 sequences are MDHEN and SYDVKM. V trimming: 6 bases; J trimming: 1 base; junction bases outside the gene matches: 15.